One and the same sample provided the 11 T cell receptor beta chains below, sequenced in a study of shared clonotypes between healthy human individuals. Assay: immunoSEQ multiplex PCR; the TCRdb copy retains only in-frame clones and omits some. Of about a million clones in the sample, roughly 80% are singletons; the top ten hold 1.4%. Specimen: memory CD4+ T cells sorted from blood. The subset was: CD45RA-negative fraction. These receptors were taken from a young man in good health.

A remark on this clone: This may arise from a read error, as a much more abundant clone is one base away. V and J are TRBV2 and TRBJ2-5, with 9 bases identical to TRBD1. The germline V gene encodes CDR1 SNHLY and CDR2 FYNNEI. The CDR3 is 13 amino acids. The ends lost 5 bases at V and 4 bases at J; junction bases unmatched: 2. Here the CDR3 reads CASSPGQGETQYF. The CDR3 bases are TGTGCCAGCAGTCCGGGACAGGGAGAGACCCAGTACTTC.

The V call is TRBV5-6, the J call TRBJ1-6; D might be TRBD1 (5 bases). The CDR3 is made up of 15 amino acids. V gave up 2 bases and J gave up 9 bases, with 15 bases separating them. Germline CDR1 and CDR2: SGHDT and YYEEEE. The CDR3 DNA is TGTGCCAGCAGCTTAAGGGGTCCTAGAAGTTCACCCCTCCACTTT. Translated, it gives CASSLRGPRSSPLHF. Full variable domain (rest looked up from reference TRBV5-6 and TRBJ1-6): DAGVTQSPTHLIKTRGQQVTLRCSPKSGHDTVSWYQQALGQGPQFIFQYYEEEERQRGNFPDRFSGHQFPNYSSELNVNALLLGDSALYLCASSLRGPRSSPLHFGNGTRLTVT.

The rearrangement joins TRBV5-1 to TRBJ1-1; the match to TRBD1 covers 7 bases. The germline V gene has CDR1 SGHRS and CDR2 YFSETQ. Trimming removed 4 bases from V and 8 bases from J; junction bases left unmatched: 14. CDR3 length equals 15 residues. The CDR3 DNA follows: TGCGCCAGCAGCGCCTCGGACAGGTCCGACGGGGAAGCTTTCTTT. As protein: CASSASDRSDGEAFF.

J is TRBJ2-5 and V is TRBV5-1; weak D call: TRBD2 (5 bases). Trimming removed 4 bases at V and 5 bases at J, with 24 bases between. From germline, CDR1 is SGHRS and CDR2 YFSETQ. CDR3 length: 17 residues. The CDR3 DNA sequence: TGCGCCAGCAGCGCGGAAAACTCAAAATCGACGGGGGAGACCCAGTACTTC. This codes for CASSAENSKSTGETQYF.

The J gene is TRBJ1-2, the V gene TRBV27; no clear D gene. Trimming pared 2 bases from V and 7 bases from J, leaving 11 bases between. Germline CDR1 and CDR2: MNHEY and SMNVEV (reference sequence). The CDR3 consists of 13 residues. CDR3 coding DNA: TGTGCCAGCAGTTTACTCCAGACGGGTGGCTACACCTTC. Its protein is CASSLLQTGGYTF.

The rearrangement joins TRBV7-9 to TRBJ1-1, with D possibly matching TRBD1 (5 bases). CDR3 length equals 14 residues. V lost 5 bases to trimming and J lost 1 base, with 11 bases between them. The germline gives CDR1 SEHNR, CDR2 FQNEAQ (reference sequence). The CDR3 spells CASSRDGGNTEAFF. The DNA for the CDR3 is TGTGCCAGCAGCCGGGACGGCGGGAACACTGAAGCTTTCTTT.

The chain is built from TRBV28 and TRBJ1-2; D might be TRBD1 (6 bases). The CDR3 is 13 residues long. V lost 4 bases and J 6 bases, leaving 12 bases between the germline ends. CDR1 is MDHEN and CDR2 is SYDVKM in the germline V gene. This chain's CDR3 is CASSYSQGHGYTF. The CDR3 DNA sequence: TGTGCCAGCAGTTATTCGCAGGGGCATGGCTACACCTTC.

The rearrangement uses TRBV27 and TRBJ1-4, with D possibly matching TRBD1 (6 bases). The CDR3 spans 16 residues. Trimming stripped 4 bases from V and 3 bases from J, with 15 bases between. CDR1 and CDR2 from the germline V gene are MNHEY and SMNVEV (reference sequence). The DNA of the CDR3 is TGTGCCAGCAGTTCCACAGGGCGTAGTGCTAATGAAAAACTGTTTTTT. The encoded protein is CASSSTGRSANEKLFF.

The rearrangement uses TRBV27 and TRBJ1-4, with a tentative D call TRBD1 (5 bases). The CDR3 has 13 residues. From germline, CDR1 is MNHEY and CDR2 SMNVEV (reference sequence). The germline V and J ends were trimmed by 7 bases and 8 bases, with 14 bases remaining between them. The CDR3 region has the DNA TGTGCCAGCAAAATACAGAGGGGAGAAAAACTGTTTTTT. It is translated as CASKIQRGEKLFF.

The CDR3: CASYGRDSGTGAEAFF. CDR3 DNA sequence: TGTGCCAGCTACGGCCGAGATTCCGGGACAGGGGCTGAAGCTTTCTTT. V usage is TRBV19 and J usage is TRBJ1-1; 10 nucleotides agree with TRBD1. The junction had 16 bases not matched to a gene; V was cut back by 9 bases and J by 6 bases. This CDR3 is built from 16 residues. Germline CDR1 is LNHDA and CDR2 is SQIVND (reference sequence).

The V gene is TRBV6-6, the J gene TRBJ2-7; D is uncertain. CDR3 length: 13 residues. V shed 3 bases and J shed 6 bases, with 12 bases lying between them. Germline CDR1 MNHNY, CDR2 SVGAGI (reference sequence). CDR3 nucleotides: TGTGCCAGCAGTTATAGGGCAGGCGGCGAGCAGTACTTC. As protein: CASSYRAGGEQYF.